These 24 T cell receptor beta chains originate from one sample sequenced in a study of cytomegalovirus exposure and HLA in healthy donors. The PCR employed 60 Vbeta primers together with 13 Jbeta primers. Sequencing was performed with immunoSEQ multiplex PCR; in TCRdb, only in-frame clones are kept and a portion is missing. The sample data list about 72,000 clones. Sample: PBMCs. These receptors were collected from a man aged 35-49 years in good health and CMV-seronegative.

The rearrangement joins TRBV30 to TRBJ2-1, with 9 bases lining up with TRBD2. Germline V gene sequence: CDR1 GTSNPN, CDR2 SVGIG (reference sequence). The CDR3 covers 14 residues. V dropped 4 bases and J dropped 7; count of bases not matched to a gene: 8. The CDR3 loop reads CAWTGGGGANEQFF. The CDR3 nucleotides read TGTGCCTGGACAGGTGGCGGGGGGGCGAATGAGCAGTTCTTC.

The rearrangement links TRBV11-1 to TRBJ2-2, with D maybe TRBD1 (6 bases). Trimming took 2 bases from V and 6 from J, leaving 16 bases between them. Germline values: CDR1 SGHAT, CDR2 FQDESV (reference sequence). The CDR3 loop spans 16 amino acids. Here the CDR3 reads CASSLYVGGLAGELFF. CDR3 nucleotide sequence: TGTGCCAGCAGCTTATATGTAGGGGGATTGGCCGGGGAGCTGTTTTTT. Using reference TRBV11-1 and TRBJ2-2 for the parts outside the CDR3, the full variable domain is EAEVAQSPRYKITEKSQAVAFWCDPISGHATLYWYRQILGQGPELLVQFQDESVVDDSQLPKDRFSAERLKGVDSTLKIQPAELGDSAMYLCASSLYVGGLAGELFFGEGSRLTVL.

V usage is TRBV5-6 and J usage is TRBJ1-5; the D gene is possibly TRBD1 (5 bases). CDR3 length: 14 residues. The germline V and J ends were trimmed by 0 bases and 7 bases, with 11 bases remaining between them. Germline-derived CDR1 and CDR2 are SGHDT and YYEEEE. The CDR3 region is CASSLAGVGQPQHF. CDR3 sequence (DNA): TGTGCCAGCAGCTTGGCGGGGGTGGGACAGCCCCAGCATTTT.

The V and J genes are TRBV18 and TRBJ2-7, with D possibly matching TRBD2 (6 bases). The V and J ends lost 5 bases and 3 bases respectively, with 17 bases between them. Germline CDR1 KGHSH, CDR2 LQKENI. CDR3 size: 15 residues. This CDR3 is CASSTLGGAGYEQYF. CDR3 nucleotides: TGTGCCAGCTCAACCCTAGGAGGGGCCGGCTACGAGCAGTACTTC.

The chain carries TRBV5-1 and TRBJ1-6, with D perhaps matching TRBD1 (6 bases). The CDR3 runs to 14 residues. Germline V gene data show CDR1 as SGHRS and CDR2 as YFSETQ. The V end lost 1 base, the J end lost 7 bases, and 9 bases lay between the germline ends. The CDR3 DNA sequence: TGCGCCAGCAGCTTGTCAGGGGAAAATTCACCCCTCCACTTT. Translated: CASSLSGENSPLHF.

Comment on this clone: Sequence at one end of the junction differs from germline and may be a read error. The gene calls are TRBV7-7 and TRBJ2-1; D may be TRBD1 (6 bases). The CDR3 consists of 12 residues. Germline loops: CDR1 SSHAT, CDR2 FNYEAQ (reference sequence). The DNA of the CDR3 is TGTGCTAGCAGCTTACCCCAGGGGGAGCAGTTCTTC. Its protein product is CASSLPQGEQFF. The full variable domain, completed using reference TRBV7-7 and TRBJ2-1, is GAGVSQSPRYKVTKRGQDVTLRCDPISSHATLYWYQQALGQGPEFLTYFNYEAQPDKSGLPSDRFSAERPEGSISTLTIQRTEQRDSAMYRCASSLPQGEQFFGPGTRLTVL.

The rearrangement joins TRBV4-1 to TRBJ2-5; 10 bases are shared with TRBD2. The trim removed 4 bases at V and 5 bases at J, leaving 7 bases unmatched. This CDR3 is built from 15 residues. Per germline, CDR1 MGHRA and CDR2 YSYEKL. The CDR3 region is CASSLLLAGRETQYF. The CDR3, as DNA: TGCGCCAGCAGCCTCCTACTAGCGGGGCGGGAGACCCAGTACTTC.

The DNA of the CDR3 is TGTGCCAGCAGCCATTTTTCGACTAGCGGGGGTCCAATAGCAGAGACCCAGTACTTC. This sequence encodes CASSHFSTSGGPIAETQYF. V usage is TRBV14 and J usage is TRBJ2-5; 12 nucleotides line up with TRBD2. The germline gives CDR1 SGHDN, CDR2 FVKESK. V shed 3 bases and J 4 bases; nucleotides not matched to a gene: 15. CDR3 length: 19 amino acids.

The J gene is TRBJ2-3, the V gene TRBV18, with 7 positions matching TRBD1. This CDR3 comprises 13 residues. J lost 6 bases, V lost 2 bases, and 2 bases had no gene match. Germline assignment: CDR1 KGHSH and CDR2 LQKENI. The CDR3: CASSPDRADTQYF. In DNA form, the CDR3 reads TGTGCCAGCTCACCAGACAGGGCGGATACGCAGTATTTT.

CDR3 sequence: CASRLEADTQYF. The CDR3 DNA is TGTGCCAGCAGGCTAGAAGCAGATACGCAGTATTTT. The chain links TRBV2 to TRBJ2-3, with D unclear. This CDR3 is built from 12 residues. Germline-derived CDR1 and CDR2 are SNHLY and FYNNEI. Trimming removed 6 bases at V and 4 bases at J, with 8 bases between.

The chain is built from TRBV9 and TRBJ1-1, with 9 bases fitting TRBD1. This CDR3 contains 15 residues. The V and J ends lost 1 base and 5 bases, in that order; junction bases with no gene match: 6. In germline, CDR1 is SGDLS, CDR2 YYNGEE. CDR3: CASSVTGTGRTEAFF. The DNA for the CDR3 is TGTGCCAGCAGCGTAACCGGGACAGGGCGGACTGAAGCTTTCTTT.

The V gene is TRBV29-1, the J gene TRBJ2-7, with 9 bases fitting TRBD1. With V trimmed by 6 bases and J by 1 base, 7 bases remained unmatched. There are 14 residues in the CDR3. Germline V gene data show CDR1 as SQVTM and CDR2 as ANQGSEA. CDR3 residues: CSVQAGTGSYEQYF. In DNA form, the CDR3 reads TGCAGCGTGCAGGCCGGGACAGGGTCCTACGAGCAGTACTTC.

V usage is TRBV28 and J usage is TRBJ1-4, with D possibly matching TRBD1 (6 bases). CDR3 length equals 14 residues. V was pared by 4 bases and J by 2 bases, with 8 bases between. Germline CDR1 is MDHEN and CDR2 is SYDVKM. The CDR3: CASSSGVTNEKLFF. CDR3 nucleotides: TGTGCCAGCAGTTCAGGGGTGACTAATGAAAAACTGTTTTTT.

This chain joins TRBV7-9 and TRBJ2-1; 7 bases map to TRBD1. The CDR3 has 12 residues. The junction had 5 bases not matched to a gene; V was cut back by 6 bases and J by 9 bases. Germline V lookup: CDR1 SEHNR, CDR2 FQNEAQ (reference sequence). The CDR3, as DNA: TGTGCCAGCAGAAACAGGGGTTTTGAGCAGTTCTTC. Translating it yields CASRNRGFEQFF.

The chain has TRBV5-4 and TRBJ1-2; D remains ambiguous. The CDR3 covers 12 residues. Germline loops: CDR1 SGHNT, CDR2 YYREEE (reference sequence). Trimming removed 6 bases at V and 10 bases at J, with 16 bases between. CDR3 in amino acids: CASIRDGRDYTF. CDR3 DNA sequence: TGTGCCAGCATACGAGACGGGAGGGACTACACCTTC.

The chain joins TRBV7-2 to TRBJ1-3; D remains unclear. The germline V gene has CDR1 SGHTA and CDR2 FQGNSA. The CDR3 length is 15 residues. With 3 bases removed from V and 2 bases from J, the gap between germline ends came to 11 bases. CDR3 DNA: TGTGCCAGCAGCTTCGGCGGCGGGGCTGGAAACACCATATATTTT. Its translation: CASSFGGGAGNTIYF.

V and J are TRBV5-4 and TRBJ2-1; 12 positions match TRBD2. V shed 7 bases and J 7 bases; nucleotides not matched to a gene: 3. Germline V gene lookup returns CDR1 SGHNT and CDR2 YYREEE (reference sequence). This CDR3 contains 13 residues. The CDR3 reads CASWTSGENEQFF. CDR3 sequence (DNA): TGTGCCAGCTGGACTAGCGGGGAGAATGAGCAGTTCTTC.

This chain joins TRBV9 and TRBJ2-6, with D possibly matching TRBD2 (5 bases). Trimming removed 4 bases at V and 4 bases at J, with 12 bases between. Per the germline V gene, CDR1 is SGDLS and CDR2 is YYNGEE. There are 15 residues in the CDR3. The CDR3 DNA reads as TGTGCCAGCAGCATAGTGGGGAGCGGGGCCAACGTCCTGACTTTC. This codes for CASSIVGSGANVLTF.

CDR3 sequence: CASSRQGGGYEQYF. CDR3 sequence (DNA): TGTGCCAGCAGTCGACAGGGTGGAGGCTACGAGCAGTACTTC. The rearrangement uses TRBV6-5 and TRBJ2-7; 7 nucleotides line up with TRBD1. Germline trimming cut 5 bases from V and 3 bases from J; bases unmatched to any gene: 7. The CDR3 consists of 14 residues. CDR1 and CDR2 from the germline V gene are MNHEY and SVGAGI.

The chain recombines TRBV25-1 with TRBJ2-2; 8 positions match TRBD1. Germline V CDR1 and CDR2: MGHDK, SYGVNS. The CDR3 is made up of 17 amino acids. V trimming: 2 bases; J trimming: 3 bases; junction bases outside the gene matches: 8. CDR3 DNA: TGTGCCAGCAGTGAAATCGCGACAGGGGAGGACACCGGGGAGCTGTTTTTT. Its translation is CASSEIATGEDTGELFF.

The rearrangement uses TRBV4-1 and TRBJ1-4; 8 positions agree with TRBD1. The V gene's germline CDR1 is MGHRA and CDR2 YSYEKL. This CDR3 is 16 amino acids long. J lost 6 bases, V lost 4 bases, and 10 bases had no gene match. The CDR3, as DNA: TGCGCCAGCAGCCGCCCTATCAGGGGGCAGGATGAAAAACTGTTTTTT. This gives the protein CASSRPIRGQDEKLFF.

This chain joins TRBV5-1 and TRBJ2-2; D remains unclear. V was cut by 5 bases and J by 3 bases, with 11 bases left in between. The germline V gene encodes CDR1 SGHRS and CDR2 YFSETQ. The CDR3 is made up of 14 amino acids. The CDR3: CASRSLPDTGELFF. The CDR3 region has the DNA TGCGCCAGCAGATCCTTACCGGACACCGGGGAGCTGTTTTTT.

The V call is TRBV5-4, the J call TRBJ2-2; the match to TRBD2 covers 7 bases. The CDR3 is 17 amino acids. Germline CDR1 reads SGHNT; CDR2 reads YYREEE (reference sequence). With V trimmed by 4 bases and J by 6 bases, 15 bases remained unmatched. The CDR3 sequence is CASSPEGWQGGAGELFF. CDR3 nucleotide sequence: TGTGCCAGCAGCCCGGAGGGTTGGCAGGGAGGGGCCGGGGAGCTGTTTTTT.

Written as DNA, the CDR3 is TGTGCCAGCAGTTTCCGAGGCAGCAATCAGCCCCAGCATTTT. Translation: CASSFRGSNQPQHF. The chain is built from TRBV6-5 and TRBJ1-5; D is ambiguous. V lost 4 bases to trimming and J lost 1 base, with 8 bases between them. The CDR3 consists of 14 residues. Germline V gives CDR1 MNHEY, CDR2 SVGAGI.